The sequence of this TCR beta chain was determined in a study of blood T cell dynamics during melanoma immunotherapy. Study details: First-line therapy was either pembrolizumab or nivolumab with ipilimumab for metastatic melanoma. Study-wide points: Disease-control patients' PBMC repertoires became either more clonal or more diverse at W3.

A remark on this clone: The antigen is undetermined.

The time point: pre-treatment baseline. Patients with prior systemic cancer treatment, concomitant immunosuppressants, or other active malignancies were excluded. Generated by immunoSEQ multiplex PCR, the TCRdb table keeps only in-frame clones and is missing some. The sample has some 9,800 clones; 86% are singletons. V gave up 4 bases and J gave up 7 bases; unmatched junction bases: 13. The CDR3 covers 15 residues. This rearrangement joins TRBV5-3 to TRBJ1-2; 7 positions agree with TRBD1. TRBV5-3 is annotated as an ORF whose role is uncertain. The sequenced sample was blood, obtained from a patient treated with checkpoint blockade. This receptor was identified in a human donor with melanoma. The CDR3 bases are TGTGCCAGAAGCCCCCGCGACAGGGAGGTTCGTGGCTACACCTTC. Translated, it gives CARSPRDREVRGYTF.